The TCR beta chain under discussion was sequenced for a study of cytomegalovirus exposure and HLA in healthy donors. General study findings and limits: Many donors shared some public TCRs, even though most TCR sequences were rare. The investigators catalogued 180 or so TCR beta chains as cytomegalovirus-associated.

From the 120-subject validation cohort, which was separate from the approximately 670-subject first cohort, the donors were drawn. The CDR3 sequence is 14 residues long. Between the trimmed V and J ends, which lost 5 bases and 3 bases, there was a span of 14 bases. Germline CDR1 is MNHEY and CDR2 is SMNVEV (reference sequence). This table comes from immunoSEQ multiplex PCR, and its TCRdb copy is limited to in-frame clones, with some not included. The sample consists of a few hundred thousand clones, approximately 88% of them appearing once. To note about this clone: The antigen is undetermined.

The source is a woman under 40 in good health and CMV-seropositive. Sequenced input: PBMCs. V is TRBV27 and J is TRBJ2-7, with unresolved D. In DNA, the CDR3 is TGTGCCAGCAGTCACTATAAGACACACTACGAGCAGTACTTC. Residues: CASSHYKTHYEQYF.